These 12 T cell receptor beta chains were sequenced from one sample in a study of blood T cell repertoires in COVID-19. The table came from immunoSEQ multiplex PCR; TCRdb's copy has only in-frame clones and leaves some out. The sample yields about 200,000 clones, around 80% seen once. The specimen sequenced was peripheral blood. The origin of the receptors is a woman at least 80 years old with acute or convalescent COVID-19.

The chain couples TRBV18 to TRBJ2-1, with 7 bases matching TRBD2. CDR1 and CDR2 from the germline V gene are KGHSH and LQKENI. The ends lost 1 base at V and 6 bases at J; junction bases unmatched: 15. CDR3 size: 18 residues. CDR3 region: CASSPLLLQEPSGNEQFF. CDR3 DNA: TGTGCCAGCTCACCACTCCTTCTCCAGGAGCCTAGCGGCAATGAGCAGTTCTTC.

The chain is built from TRBV7-3 and TRBJ2-5; TRBD2 agrees at 8 bases. Losses at the gene ends were 5 bases for V and 2 bases for J; bases not matched to a gene: 10. CDR1 is SGHTA, CDR2 FQGTGA, per germline. There are 16 residues in the CDR3. Here the CDR3 DNA reads TGTGCCAGCAGCCCGATCGGTCTAGCGGGTCAAGAGACCCAGTACTTC. It translates to CASSPIGLAGQETQYF.

The chain recombines TRBV11-3 with TRBJ1-2; the match to TRBD1 covers 7 bases. This CDR3 has 14 residues. The V segment lost 5 bases and the J segment 4 bases; nucleotides outside the gene matches: 7. The germline V gene has CDR1 SGHNT and CDR2 YENEEA. The CDR3 coding sequence is TGTGCCAGCAGCACCCTCGGGACAGTCTATGGCTACACCTTC. Encoded protein: CASSTLGTVYGYTF.

The CDR3 bases are TGCGCCAGCAGCCAAGAAGGACTAGCGGTCGATACGCAGTATTTT. As protein: CASSQEGLAVDTQYF. The chain has TRBV4-3 and TRBJ2-3; the match to TRBD2 covers 10 bases. The ends lost 0 bases at V and 6 bases at J; junction bases unmatched: 3. CDR3 length: 15 residues. From germline, CDR1 is LGHNA and CDR2 YSLEER.

The genes are TRBV27 and TRBJ1-2, with TRBD1 matching 10 bases. Germline assignment: CDR1 MNHEY and CDR2 SMNVEV (reference sequence). The CDR3 has 14 residues. J was trimmed by 4 bases and V by 6 bases; bases with no gene match: 5. CDR3 region: CASSRQGASYGYTF. CDR3 DNA sequence: TGTGCCAGCAGCCGACAGGGGGCCAGCTATGGCTACACCTTC.

J is TRBJ2-1 and V is TRBV9, with 9 bases fitting TRBD2. The J segment lost 8 bases and the V segment lost 0 bases, leaving 6 bases of the junction unmatched. The CDR3 is 15 residues long. CDR1 SGDLS and CDR2 YYNGEE come from the germline V gene. CDR3 in amino acids: CASSVAPSGVYEQFF. The CDR3 nucleotides are TGTGCCAGCAGCGTAGCCCCTAGCGGGGTCTATGAGCAGTTCTTC. Using reference TRBV9 and TRBJ2-1 for the parts outside the CDR3, the full variable domain is DSGVTQTPKHLITATGQRVTLRCSPRSGDLSVYWYQQSLDQGLQFLIQYYNGEERAKGNILERFSAQQFPDLHSELNLSSLELGDSALYFCASSVAPSGVYEQFFGPGTRLTVL.

V and J are TRBV7-9 and TRBJ2-5, with a weak D call TRBD2 (5 bases). This CDR3 contains 15 residues. Germline V gene sequence: CDR1 SEHNR, CDR2 FQNEAQ (reference sequence). V was pared by 5 bases and J by 1 base, with 14 bases between. CDR3 in amino acids: CASSPREGLQETQYF. The CDR3 bases are TGTGCCAGCAGCCCACGCGAAGGACTCCAAGAGACCCAGTACTTC.

The gene calls are TRBV7-9 and TRBJ1-5, with D possibly being TRBD1 (5 bases). This CDR3 is 17 amino acids long. Looked up from germline, CDR1 is SEHNR and CDR2 is FQNEAQ (reference sequence). Trimming removed 1 base at V and 6 bases at J, with 19 bases between. DNA of the CDR3: TGTGCCAGCAGCTTAGGGCAGGGTTCCGTCGATAGTCAGCCCCAGCATTTT. This codes for CASSLGQGSVDSQPQHF.

This clone has only one observation. The J gene is TRBJ1-1, the V gene TRBV7-2; D gene ambiguous. Trimming pared 3 bases from V and 1 base from J, leaving 3 bases between. Per germline, CDR1 SGHTA and CDR2 FQGNSA. The CDR3 is 12 amino acids. Here the CDR3 reads CASSFRNTEAFF. Here the CDR3 DNA reads TGTGCCAGCAGCTTTCGGAACACTGAAGCTTTCTTT.

This chain links TRBV2 with TRBJ1-2, with D uncertain. CDR1 SNHLY and CDR2 FYNNEI come from the germline V gene. The CDR3 spans 12 residues. V lost 3 bases, J lost 2 bases, and 4 bases lay in between. The CDR3 protein is CASSDFNYGYTF. CDR3 nucleotides: TGTGCCAGCAGTGACTTCAACTATGGCTACACCTTC.

The chain couples TRBV5-8 to TRBJ1-5; 9 bases align to TRBD1. The germline CDR1 and CDR2 sequences are SGHTS and YDEGEE. The CDR3 is 13 residues long. The V segment lost 5 bases and the J segment 5 bases; nucleotides outside the gene matches: 2. The CDR3 spells CASSRTGDQPQHF. In nucleotides, the CDR3 is TGTGCCAGCAGTCGGACAGGGGATCAGCCCCAGCATTTT.

The chain couples TRBV10-3 to TRBJ1-5; D not resolved. Germline V CDR1 and CDR2: ENHRY, SYGVKD. Trimming shortened V by 2 bases and J by 7 bases, and 12 bases separated the two germline ends. The CDR3 is made up of 14 amino acids. CDR3 loop: CAISERQDSQPQHF. CDR3 nucleotides: TGTGCCATCAGTGAGCGGCAAGATAGCCAGCCCCAGCATTTT.